The 2 T cell receptor beta chains below were found in one sample sequenced in a study of T-cell reconstitution after alpha-beta-depleted transplantation in children. Unique molecular identifiers were incorporated into the prepared TCRbeta library. MiXCR, applied by TCRdb to the PCR reads, yields one record per CDR3 protein. The sample includes 490,000 or so distinct CDR3 sequences, approximately 12% of them seen just once. The sample consisted of PBMCs from the stem cell graft donor, taken from the stem cell graft. The receptor source for this set is a human donor who donated a stem cell graft to a child with combined immunodeficiency.

V gene TRBV30 combines with J gene TRBJ2-1; D uncertain. CDR3 length equals 11 residues. The V gene lost 2 bases and the J gene lost 8 bases, with 7 bases spanning the gap. Per the germline V gene, CDR1 is GTSNPN and CDR2 is SVGIG (reference sequence). The CDR3 region has the DNA TGTGCCTGGAGTCCTCGCGATGAGCAGTTCTTC. Translating gives CAWSPRDEQFF.

Comment on this clonotype: A much larger clone differs by one base, so this may be a read error. The rearrangement joins TRBV5-1 to TRBJ2-2; no clear D. Germline-derived CDR1 and CDR2 are SGHRS and YFSETQ. CDR3 length: 14 amino acids. Trimming took off 3 bases at V and 2 bases at J, with 8 bases between the two ends. CDR3 sequence (DNA): TGCGCCAGCAGCTGGATAGGAAACACCGGGGAGCTGTTTTTT. Residues: CASSWIGNTGELFF. The full variable domain, its missing parts supplied by reference TRBV5-1 and TRBJ2-2, is KAGVTQTPRYLIKTRGQQVTLSCSPISGHRSVSWYQQTPGQGLQFLFEYFSETQRNKGNFPGRFSGRQFSNSRSEMNVSTLELGDSALYLCASSWIGNTGELFFGEGSRLTVL.